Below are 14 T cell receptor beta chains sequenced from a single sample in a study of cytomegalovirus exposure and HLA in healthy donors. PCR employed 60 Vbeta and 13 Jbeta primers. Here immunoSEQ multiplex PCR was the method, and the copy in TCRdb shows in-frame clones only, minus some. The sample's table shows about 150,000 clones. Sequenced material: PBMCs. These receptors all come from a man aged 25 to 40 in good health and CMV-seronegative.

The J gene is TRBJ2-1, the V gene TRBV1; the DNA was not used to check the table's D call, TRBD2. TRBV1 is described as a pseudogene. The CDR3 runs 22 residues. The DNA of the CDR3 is TGCACCAGCAGCCAAGGGCTCGATCCTCCGGGACTAGTTAGTAGGAGGTACAATGAGCAGTTCTTC. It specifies CTSSQGLDPPGLVSRRYNEQFF.

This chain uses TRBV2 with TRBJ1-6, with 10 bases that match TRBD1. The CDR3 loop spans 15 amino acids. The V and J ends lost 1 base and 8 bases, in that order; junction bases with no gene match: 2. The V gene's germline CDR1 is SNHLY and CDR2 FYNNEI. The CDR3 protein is CASSEGGTGDSPLHF. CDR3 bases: TGTGCCAGCAGTGAAGGGGGGACAGGGGATTCACCCCTCCACTTT. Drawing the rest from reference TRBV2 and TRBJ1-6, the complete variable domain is EPEVTQTPSHQVTQMGQEVILRCVPISNHLYFYWYRQILGQKVEFLVSFYNNEISEKSEIFDDQFSVERPDGSNFTLKIRSTKLEDSAMYFCASSEGGTGDSPLHFGNGTRLTVT.

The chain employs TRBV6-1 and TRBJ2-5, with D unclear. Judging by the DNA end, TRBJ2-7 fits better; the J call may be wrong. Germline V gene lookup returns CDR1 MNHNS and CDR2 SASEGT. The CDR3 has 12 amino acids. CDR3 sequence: CASSERKYEQYF. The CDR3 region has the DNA TGTGCCAGCAGTGAGCGAAAGTACGAGCAGTACTTC.

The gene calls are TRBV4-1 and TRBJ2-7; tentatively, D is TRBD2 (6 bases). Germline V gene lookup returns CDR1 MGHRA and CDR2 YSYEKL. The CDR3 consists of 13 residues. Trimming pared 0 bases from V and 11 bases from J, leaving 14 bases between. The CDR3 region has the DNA TGCGCCAGCAGCCAAGATCGAGGCGGGACCGAGTACTTC. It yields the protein CASSQDRGGTEYF.

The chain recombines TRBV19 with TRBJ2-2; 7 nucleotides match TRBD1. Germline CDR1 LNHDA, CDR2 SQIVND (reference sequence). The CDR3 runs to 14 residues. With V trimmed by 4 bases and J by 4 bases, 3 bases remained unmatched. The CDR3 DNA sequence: TGTGCCAGTAGTAGGACAGGCGCCACCGGGGAGCTGTTTTTT. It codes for CASSRTGATGELFF.

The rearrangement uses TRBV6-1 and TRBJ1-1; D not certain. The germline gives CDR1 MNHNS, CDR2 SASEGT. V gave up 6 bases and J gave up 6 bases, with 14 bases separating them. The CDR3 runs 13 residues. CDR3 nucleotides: TGTGCCAGCAGGGACTACCGGGCCGCTGAAGCTTTCTTT. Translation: CASRDYRAAEAFF.

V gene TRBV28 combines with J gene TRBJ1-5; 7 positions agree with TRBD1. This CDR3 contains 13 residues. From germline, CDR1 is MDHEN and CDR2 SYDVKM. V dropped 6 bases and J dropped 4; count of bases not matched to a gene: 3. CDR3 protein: CASRMTGNQPQHF. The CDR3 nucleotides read TGTGCCAGCAGAATGACAGGGAATCAGCCCCAGCATTTT.

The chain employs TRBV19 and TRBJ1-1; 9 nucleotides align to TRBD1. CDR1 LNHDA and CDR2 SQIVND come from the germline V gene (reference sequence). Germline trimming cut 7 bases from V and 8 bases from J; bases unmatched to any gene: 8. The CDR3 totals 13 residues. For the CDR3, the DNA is TGTGCCAGTACCCTGGGACAGGGAGGGGAAGCTTTCTTT. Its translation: CASTLGQGGEAFF.

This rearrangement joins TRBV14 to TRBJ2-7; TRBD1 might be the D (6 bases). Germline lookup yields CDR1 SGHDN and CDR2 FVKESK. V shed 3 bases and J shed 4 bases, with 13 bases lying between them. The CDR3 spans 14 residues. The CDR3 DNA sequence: TGTGCCAGCAGCCAGGTACAGGGTCGGTACGAGCAGTACTTC. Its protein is CASSQVQGRYEQYF.

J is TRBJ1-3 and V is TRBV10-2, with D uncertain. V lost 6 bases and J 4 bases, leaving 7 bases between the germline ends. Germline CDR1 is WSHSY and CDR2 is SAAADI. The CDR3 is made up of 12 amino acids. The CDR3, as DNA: TGCGCCAGCAGCCCTAGAGGAAACACCATATATTTT. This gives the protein CASSPRGNTIYF.

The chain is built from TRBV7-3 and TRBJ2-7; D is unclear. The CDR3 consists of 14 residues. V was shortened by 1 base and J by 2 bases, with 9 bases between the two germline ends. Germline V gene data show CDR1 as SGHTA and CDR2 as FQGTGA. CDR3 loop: CASSLNFGPYEQYF. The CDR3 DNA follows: TGTGCCAGCAGCTTAAATTTCGGTCCCTACGAGCAGTACTTC.

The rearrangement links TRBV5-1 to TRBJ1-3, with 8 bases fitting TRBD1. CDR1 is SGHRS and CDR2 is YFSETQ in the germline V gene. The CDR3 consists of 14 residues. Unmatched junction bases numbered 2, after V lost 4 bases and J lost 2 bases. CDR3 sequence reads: CASSVTGAGNTIYF. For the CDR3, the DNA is TGCGCCAGCAGCGTGACAGGGGCTGGAAACACCATATATTTT. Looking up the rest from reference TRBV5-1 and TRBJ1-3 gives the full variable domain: KAGVTQTPRYLIKTRGQQVTLSCSPISGHRSVSWYQQTPGQGLQFLFEYFSETQRNKGNFPGRFSGRQFSNSRSEMNVSTLELGDSALYLCASSVTGAGNTIYFGEGSWLTVV.

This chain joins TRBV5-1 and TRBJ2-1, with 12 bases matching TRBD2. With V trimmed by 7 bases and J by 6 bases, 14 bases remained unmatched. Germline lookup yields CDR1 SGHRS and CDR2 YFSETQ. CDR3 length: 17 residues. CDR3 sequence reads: CASSRTSGTSGFNEQFF. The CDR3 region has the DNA TGCGCCAGCTCGAGGACTAGCGGGACCTCTGGGTTCAATGAGCAGTTCTTC. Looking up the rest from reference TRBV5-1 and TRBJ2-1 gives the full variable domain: KAGVTQTPRYLIKTRGQQVTLSCSPISGHRSVSWYQQTPGQGLQFLFEYFSETQRNKGNFPGRFSGRQFSNSRSEMNVSTLELGDSALYLCASSRTSGTSGFNEQFFGPGTRLTVL.

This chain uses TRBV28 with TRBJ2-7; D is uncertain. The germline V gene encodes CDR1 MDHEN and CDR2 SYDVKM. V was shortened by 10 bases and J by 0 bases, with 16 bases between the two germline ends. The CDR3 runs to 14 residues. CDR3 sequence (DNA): TGTGCCACACACCAACAGTCGAGCTCCTACGAGCAGTACTTC. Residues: CATHQQSSSYEQYF.